Listed here are 3 T cell receptor beta chains from one sample, sequenced in a study of T-cell memory formation after mild COVID-19. TCRdb re-called the 5' RACE reads with MiXCR, one entry per CDR3 protein. This sample has 250,000 to 400,000 distinct CDR3 sequences, with roughly an eighth found just once. The specimen sequenced was PBMCs or a T cell subset sorted from them (not recorded which). The receptors were gathered from a man aged 18 to 29 who had mild COVID-19 (a few samples of this study predate the infection). Cell type and time point are not known.

CDR3 protein: CASRRAAYGYTF. The CDR3 bases are TGTGCCAGCAGGCGGGCAGCCTATGGCTACACCTTC. The V gene is TRBV9, the J gene TRBJ1-2, with no clear D. The CDR3 extends over 12 amino acids. Germline assignment: CDR1 SGDLS and CDR2 YYNGEE. V was shortened by 5 bases and J by 4 bases, with 9 bases between the two germline ends.

This clonotype was counted between two and nine times. The V call is TRBV9, the J call TRBJ2-1, with D possibly TRBD2 on 6 matching bases. This CDR3 is built from 13 residues. The V gene's germline CDR1 is SGDLS and CDR2 YYNGEE. Trimming took off 5 bases at V and 9 bases at J, with 15 bases between the two ends. The CDR3 bases are TGTGCCAGCAGTCCAAGAACTAGCTCTGAGCAGTTCTTC. Its translation: CASSPRTSSEQFF.

A single count supports this clonotype. The CDR3 nucleotides are TGCGCCAGCAGCCAAGGTTTTGCTAGCCAAGAGACCCAGTACTTC. Protein product: CASSQGFASQETQYF. The chain has TRBV4-3 and TRBJ2-5; D is undetermined. V was shortened by 1 base and J by 1 base, with 10 bases between the two germline ends. This CDR3 region has 15 residues. Germline V gene lookup returns CDR1 LGHNA and CDR2 YSLEER.